Presented here are 10 T cell receptor beta chains from one specimen sequenced in a study of chemoradiotherapy in HPV16-positive cancers. Profiling relied on immunoSEQ multiplex PCR, and the TCRdb table lists in-frame clones only, not all of them. In the table there are roughly 4,500 clones, 72% of which are singletons. Sequenced here: tumor tissue, sampled from a patient who underwent chemoradiotherapy. The receptors were gathered from a human donor with HPV-associated anogenital cancer.

The rearrangement links TRBV5-4 to TRBJ2-7; 8 bases fit TRBD2. This CDR3 has 13 residues. V gave up 6 bases and J gave up 4 bases; unmatched junction bases: 6. Germline values: CDR1 SGHNT, CDR2 YYREEE (reference sequence). This CDR3 reads CASIEREQYEQYF. In nucleotides, the CDR3 is TGTGCCAGCATCGAGCGGGAGCAGTACGAGCAGTACTTC.

V gene TRBV18 combines with J gene TRBJ1-1, with D tentatively TRBD1 (5 bases). V was shortened by 3 bases and J by 4 bases, with 18 bases between the two germline ends. Germline V gene lookup returns CDR1 KGHSH and CDR2 LQKENI. The CDR3 has 16 amino acids. This chain's CDR3 is CASSPIQGTMGTEAFF. In DNA form, the CDR3 reads TGTGCCAGCTCACCGATTCAGGGTACGATGGGCACTGAAGCTTTCTTT.

This clone occurred a few times. The rearrangement joins TRBV7-9 to TRBJ1-2; no clear D. The CDR3 sequence is 15 residues long. In germline, CDR1 is SEHNR, CDR2 FQNEAQ (reference sequence). V lost 3 bases, J lost 0 bases, and 11 bases lay in between. Written as DNA, the CDR3 is TGTGCCAGCAGCTTTCGGACGGATTCTAACTATGGCTACACCTTC. Protein product: CASSFRTDSNYGYTF.

This clone was observed a single time. The chain joins TRBV19 to TRBJ2-5; 7 nucleotides agree with TRBD2. Trimming cost V 3 bases and J 4 bases; bases outside gene matches: 5. This CDR3 is 14 amino acids long. The V gene's germline CDR1 is LNHDA and CDR2 SQIVND (reference sequence). The CDR3 here is CASSMGGVGETQYF. In DNA form, the CDR3 reads TGTGCCAGTAGTATGGGAGGGGTGGGAGAGACCCAGTACTTC.

The V call is TRBV25-1, the J call TRBJ2-7; the match to TRBD2 covers 7 bases. Germline-derived CDR1 and CDR2 are MGHDK and SYGVNS. The V and J ends lost 6 bases and 3 bases, in that order; junction bases with no gene match: 20. There are 18 residues in the CDR3. CDR3 bases: TGTGCCAGCAGCCCAACCTCAGGGTTTCGCGGGAGTCTCTACGAGCAGTACTTC. It yields the protein CASSPTSGFRGSLYEQYF.

The rearrangement joins TRBV7-9 to TRBJ2-3; TRBD2 aligns across 10 bases. CDR3 size: 18 residues. Trimming removed 4 bases from V and 3 bases from J; junction bases left unmatched: 13. Germline CDR1 is SEHNR and CDR2 is FQNEAQ (reference sequence). The chain's CDR3 is CASSSATSGSHLTDTQYF. CDR3 nucleotide sequence: TGTGCCAGCAGCTCCGCGACTAGCGGGTCTCACTTAACAGATACGCAGTATTTT.

J is TRBJ2-3 and V is TRBV7-2; TRBD2 aligns across 10 bases. The germline V gene encodes CDR1 SGHTA and CDR2 FQGNSA. J lost 9 bases, V lost 5 bases, and 20 bases had no gene match. There are 18 residues in the CDR3. DNA of the CDR3: TGTGCCAGCAGCCCCGCCCTCAGGCTAGCGGGAGAACTTCGCACGCAGTATTTT. It encodes CASSPALRLAGELRTQYF.

This chain connects TRBV7-7 to TRBJ2-5; D may be TRBD2 (5 bases). The CDR3 extends over 12 amino acids. The germline CDR1 and CDR2 sequences are SSHAT and FNYEAQ (reference sequence). Trimming removed 5 bases from V and 5 bases from J, with 9 bases in between. CDR3 sequence reads: CASSARGETQYF. The DNA of the CDR3 is TGTGCCAGCAGCGCGCGAGGGGAGACCCAGTACTTC.

The chain carries TRBV19 and TRBJ1-1; the D gene is possibly TRBD1 (5 bases). V gave up 0 bases and J gave up 10 bases, with 12 bases separating them. This CDR3 is built from 13 residues. The germline V gene has CDR1 LNHDA and CDR2 SQIVND (reference sequence). CDR3 nucleotide sequence: TGTGCCAGTAGTATAGATCTAGGGGTTGGAGCTTTCTTT. This codes for CASSIDLGVGAFF.

This clone was seen a handful of times. The chain couples TRBV5-6 to TRBJ2-2; a weak D match, TRBD1 (5 bases). The germline gives CDR1 SGHDT, CDR2 YYEEEE. CDR3 size: 14 residues. The V end was cut by 3 bases, the J end by 4 bases, with 10 bases between. This CDR3 reads CASSYTGFTGELFF. Written as DNA, the CDR3 is TGTGCCAGCAGCTATACAGGATTCACCGGGGAGCTGTTTTTT.